This T cell receptor (beta chain) was sequenced in a study of T cell responses to AZD1222 COVID-19 vaccine. Study results and caveats: Unmutated variant regions reportedly attract nearly half of all spike-specific TCRs. There were mostly white British donors and more females than males, and clonal diversity was possibly underestimated.

Data came from immunoSEQ multiplex PCR; TCRdb stores just in-frame clones and leaves some out. In the table there are 140,000 to 150,000 clones, around 90% of which are singletons. Points on this clone: Its specificity is not known.

The germline CDR1 and CDR2 sequences are KGHDR and SFDVKD. V gave up 3 bases and J gave up 1 base; unmatched junction bases: 18. This CDR3 has 22 residues. The source material was peripheral blood, sampled 28 days after the second dose of the MenACWY control vaccine. The rearrangement joins TRBV24-1 to TRBJ1-5; 12 bases align to TRBD1. This TCR was recovered from an adult who received the MenACWY meningococcal vaccine as a control. The CDR3 sequence is CATSDPKWGGTGGLTSNQPQHF. CDR3 nucleotide sequence: TGTGCCACCAGTGATCCCAAGTGGGGCGGGACAGGGGGCTTAACGAGCAATCAGCCCCAGCATTTT.